This T cell receptor (beta chain) was sequenced during a study of blood T cell repertoires in COVID-19. V shed 3 bases and J shed 3 bases, with 14 bases lying between them. Germline CDR1 reads MNHEY; CDR2 reads SMNVEV (reference sequence). The CDR3 has 15 amino acids. Measured with immunoSEQ multiplex PCR; TCRdb has only the in-frame clones, and not every one. The table lists a few hundred thousand clones, about 90% of them singletons. In its sample, this clone was seen once. Source material: PBMCs or T cells enriched from blood (not recorded which). The source of this sequence is a woman aged 45-59 years who had been exposed to COVID-19. V and J are TRBV27 and TRBJ1-1; D may be TRBD1 (6 bases). The CDR3: CASSFRQVPYTEAFF. CDR3 DNA: TGTGCCAGCAGTTTCCGACAGGTACCTTACACTGAAGCTTTCTTT.